Each of the 19 T cell receptor beta chains below was sequenced from the same sample in a study of OX40 agonist ivuxolimab in advanced cancers. Libraries were prepared by immunoSEQ multiplex PCR; TCRdb keeps only in-frame clonotypes and omits some of them. The data show approximately 20,000 clones, with 77% seen just once and approximately 16% held by the top ten. The specimen comprised CD4+ or CD8+ T cells sorted from blood, sampled in a trial of the OX40 agonist ivuxolimab. These receptors came from an adult with an advanced solid tumor such as melanoma, head and neck, liver or kidney cancer.

This rearrangement joins TRBV7-6 to TRBJ2-3; TRBD2 matches at 9 bases. The ends lost 0 bases at V and 0 bases at J; junction bases unmatched: 4. CDR1 and CDR2 (germline): SGHVS, FNYEAQ. The CDR3 has 17 residues. CDR3 nucleotide sequence: TGTGCCAGCAGCTTAGCCGCTAGCGGGGCTAGCACAGATACGCAGTATTTT. It codes for CASSLAASGASTDTQYF.

The gene calls are TRBV27 and TRBJ1-1; unclear D gene. Trimming pared 4 bases from V and 0 bases from J, leaving 18 bases between. Germline V gene lookup returns CDR1 MNHEY and CDR2 SMNVEV (reference sequence). The CDR3 contains 17 residues. CDR3 DNA: TGTGCCAGCAGTTACCAAAAACCAGAATCGCTGAACACTGAAGCTTTCTTT. Amino acid sequence: CASSYQKPESLNTEAFF.

By its share, this clone is medium-sized. The V and J genes are TRBV7-9 and TRBJ2-5; D is uncertain. V was shortened by 2 bases and J by 0 bases, with 7 bases between the two germline ends. The length of the CDR3 is 14 residues. Germline V lookup: CDR1 SEHNR, CDR2 FQNEAQ (reference sequence). Written as DNA, the CDR3 is TGTGCCAGCAGCTTAACGGAGTACCAAGAGACCCAGTACTTC. Translating it yields CASSLTEYQETQYF.

J is TRBJ2-2 and V is TRBV7-2; D gene uncertain. The V end lost 5 bases, the J end lost 2 bases, and 3 bases lay between the germline ends. The CDR3 length is 12 residues. Germline CDR1 SGHTA, CDR2 FQGNSA. This chain's CDR3 is CASSGNTGELFF. The CDR3 region has the DNA TGTGCCAGCAGCGGAAACACCGGGGAGCTGTTTTTT.

The chain recombines TRBV9 with TRBJ2-3; no reliable D call. CDR3 size: 12 residues. CDR1 is SGDLS and CDR2 is YYNGEE in the germline V gene. Trimming removed 4 bases at V and 0 bases at J, with 3 bases between. CDR3 coding DNA: TGTGCCAGCAGCCCTAGCACAGATACGCAGTATTTT. Translated, it gives CASSPSTDTQYF. The full variable domain, with the rest looked up from reference TRBV9 and TRBJ2-3, is DSGVTQTPKHLITATGQRVTLRCSPRSGDLSVYWYQQSLDQGLQFLIQYYNGEERAKGNILERFSAQQFPDLHSELNLSSLELGDSALYFCASSPSTDTQYFGPGTRLTVL.

The chain uses TRBV10-3 and TRBJ2-7; D is possibly TRBD1 or TRBD2 (5 bases each). Trimming took 4 bases from V and 6 from J, leaving 16 bases between them. Germline V CDR1 and CDR2: ENHRY, SYGVKD. The CDR3 is made up of 14 amino acids. The CDR3 sequence: CAISGAGRAGEQYF. The DNA for the CDR3 is TGTGCCATCAGTGGGGCAGGGAGAGCCGGCGAGCAGTACTTC.

The chain links TRBV5-1 to TRBJ2-1, with D tentatively TRBD1 (5 bases). This CDR3 region has 16 residues. From germline, CDR1 is SGHRS and CDR2 YFSETQ. V was pared by 3 bases and J by 0 bases, with 13 bases between. CDR3 protein: CASSSDSLSSYNEQFF. Written as DNA, the CDR3 is TGCGCCAGCAGCTCCGACAGTCTAAGCTCCTACAATGAGCAGTTCTTC.

This chain links TRBV7-6 with TRBJ1-5; D is possibly TRBD1 (5 bases). V was shortened by 5 bases and J by 1 base, with 9 bases between the two germline ends. Germline V CDR1 and CDR2: SGHVS, FNYEAQ. The CDR3 spans 14 residues. Here the CDR3 reads CASSPQGSNQPQHF. In DNA form, the CDR3 reads TGTGCCAGCAGCCCCCAGGGAAGCAATCAGCCCCAGCATTTT.

This chain links TRBV29-1 with TRBJ2-6; D assignment may be TRBD1 or TRBD2 (5 bases each). Germline CDR1 is SQVTM and CDR2 is ANQGSEA. The CDR3 loop spans 17 amino acids. V was shortened by 4 bases and J by 0 bases, with 16 bases between the two germline ends. The CDR3 spells CSVGSGTPSSGANVLTF. CDR3 DNA: TGCAGCGTTGGCTCCGGGACGCCGAGCTCTGGGGCCAACGTCCTGACTTTC.

The CDR3 DNA reads TGTGCCAGCAGTAACACAGGGTACTATGGCTACACCTTC. Residues: CASSNTGYYGYTF. The genes are TRBV6-5 and TRBJ1-2; D is perhaps TRBD1 (6 bases). Germline CDR1 and CDR2: MNHEY and SVGAGI. V was cut by 5 bases and J by 3 bases, with 10 bases left in between. This CDR3 region has 13 residues.

J is TRBJ2-2 and V is TRBV19; 8 bases are shared with TRBD1. In germline, CDR1 is LNHDA, CDR2 SQIVND (reference sequence). The CDR3 length is 15 residues. The junction had 7 bases not matched to a gene; V was cut back by 5 bases and J by 5 bases. CDR3 in amino acids: CASSRKRTGTGELFF. CDR3 nucleotides: TGTGCCAGTAGTCGCAAAAGGACAGGGACCGGGGAGCTGTTTTTT. The whole variable domain, remainder taken from reference TRBV19 and TRBJ2-2, is DGGITQSPKYLFRKEGQNVTLSCEQNLNHDAMYWYRQDPGQGLRLIYYSQIVNDFQKGDIAEGYSVSREKKESFPLTVTSAQKNPTAFYLCASSRKRTGTGELFFGEGSRLTVL.

The CDR3 nucleotides read TGCGCCAGCAGCCAAGATGGACAGGGGGTGGGAGATACGCAGTATTTT. Protein: CASSQDGQGVGDTQYF. V gene TRBV4-1 combines with J gene TRBJ2-3, with 10 bases lining up with TRBD1. Germline CDR1 and CDR2: MGHRA and YSYEKL. With 0 bases clipped from V and 5 bases from J, the junction kept 5 bases outside the gene matches. The CDR3 is made up of 16 amino acids.

This clone was counted only a few times. The J gene is TRBJ2-5, the V gene TRBV15, with 11 bases aligning to TRBD1. CDR3 length: 15 amino acids. Germline V gives CDR1 LNHNV, CDR2 YYDKDF (reference sequence). The ends lost 0 bases at V and 4 bases at J; junction bases unmatched: 1. CDR3 in DNA: TGTGCCACCAGCAGAGAGGACAGGGGGCCAGAGACCCAGTACTTC. The encoded protein is CATSREDRGPETQYF.

The chain carries TRBV4-1 and TRBJ2-1; 11 nucleotides align to TRBD2. This CDR3 has 17 residues. Germline CDR1 MGHRA, CDR2 YSYEKL. Losses at the gene ends were 1 base for V and 4 bases for J; bases not matched to a gene: 6. For the CDR3, the DNA is TGCGCCAGCAGCCAAGGCTCTAGCGGGGGGACTTACAATGAGCAGTTCTTC. Its protein is CASSQGSSGGTYNEQFF.

This clone is judged medium-sized. V usage is TRBV19 and J usage is TRBJ2-1; D remains ambiguous. This CDR3 comprises 14 residues. Per the germline V gene, CDR1 is LNHDA and CDR2 is SQIVND (reference sequence). V was pared by 5 bases and J by 0 bases, with 8 bases between. The CDR3 coding sequence is TGTGCCAGTAGTCGTGCTAGCTCCTACAATGAGCAGTTCTTC. This translates into CASSRASSYNEQFF.

The CDR3 nucleotides are TGTGCCAGCAGCGGAGAGACTAGCGTGGCCACCGGGGAGCTGTTTTTT. Translating gives CASSGETSVATGELFF. V is TRBV7-9 and J is TRBJ2-2, with 8 bases matching TRBD2. This CDR3 comprises 16 residues. V lost 5 bases to trimming and J lost 4 bases; unmatched junction nucleotides: 9. CDR1 is SEHNR and CDR2 is FQNEAQ in the germline V gene (reference sequence).

This chain uses TRBV6-6 with TRBJ2-4; D might be TRBD1 (6 bases). There are 14 residues in the CDR3. Deletions cut 5 bases from V and 5 bases from J, with 13 bases between. The germline V gene has CDR1 MNHNY and CDR2 SVGAGI (reference sequence). The CDR3 DNA is TGTGCCAGCAGTCCACAGGGAATACAAAACATTCAGTACTTC. Translated, it gives CASSPQGIQNIQYF.

V gene TRBV21-1 combines with J gene TRBJ1-4; the table's D call, TRBD1, was not checked against the DNA. TRBV21-1 is a pseudogene. This CDR3 is 15 amino acids long. CDR3 amino acids: CASSNRGPSCEKLFF. The CDR3 DNA reads TGTGCCAGCAGCAACAGGGGGCCCTCCTGTGAAAAACTGTTTTTT.

The chain couples TRBV6-1 to TRBJ2-7, with 8 bases lining up with TRBD1. Germline-derived CDR1 and CDR2 are MNHNS and SASEGT. The CDR3 length is 15 residues. V trimming: 3 bases; J trimming: 2 bases; junction bases outside the gene matches: 6. The CDR3 DNA reads as TGTGCCAGCAGTGACCGGGACAGGTACCCCTACGAGCAGTACTTC. Translation gives CASSDRDRYPYEQYF.